The sequence of this T cell receptor (beta chain) was determined in a study of blood T cells in healthy people across ages. Study results and caveats: Estimated diversity that came from one million T cells was considered an underestimate. While age rose, TCR beta diversity per million T cells dropped in a roughly linear way.

The CDR3 has 13 amino acids. Germline loops: CDR1 SEHNR, CDR2 FQNEAQ (reference sequence). Trimming took off 4 bases at V and 6 bases at J, with 12 bases between the two ends. A J-beta primer mix and a sample-barcoded 5' primer were used in a second PCR of roughly 7 to 12 cycles. Each cDNA molecule, via a template-switch adaptor with 12 random nucleotides, was tagged. TCRdb passed the 5' RACE reads through MiXCR, listing each CDR3 protein once. Of about 780,000 distinct CDR3 sequences listed, 35% to 50% are singletons. Points on this clonotype: Its antigen is currently unknown.

The chain employs TRBV7-9 and TRBJ1-2; a possible D gene is TRBD1 (5 bases). The clonotype originates from a man older than 75 in good health. The material sequenced was blood. The DNA of the CDR3 is TGTGCCAGCAGCTGGGGGGGGATCGATGGCTACACCTTC. Translated: CASSWGGIDGYTF.